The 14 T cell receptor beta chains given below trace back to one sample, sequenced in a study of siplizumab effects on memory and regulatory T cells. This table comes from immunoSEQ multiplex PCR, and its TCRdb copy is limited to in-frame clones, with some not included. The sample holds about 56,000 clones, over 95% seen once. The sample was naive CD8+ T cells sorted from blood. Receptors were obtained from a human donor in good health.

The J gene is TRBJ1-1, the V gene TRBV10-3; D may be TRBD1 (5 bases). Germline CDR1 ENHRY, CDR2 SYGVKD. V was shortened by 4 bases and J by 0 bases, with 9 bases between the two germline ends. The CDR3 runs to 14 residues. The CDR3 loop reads CAISGEGLNTEAFF. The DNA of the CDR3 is TGTGCCATCAGTGGTGAGGGGCTGAACACTGAAGCTTTCTTT.

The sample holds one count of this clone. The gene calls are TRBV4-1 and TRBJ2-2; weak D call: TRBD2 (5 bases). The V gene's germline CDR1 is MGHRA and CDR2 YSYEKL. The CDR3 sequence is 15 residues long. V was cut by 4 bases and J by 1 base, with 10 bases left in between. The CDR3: CASSRRDLNTGELFF. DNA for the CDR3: TGCGCCAGCAGCCGTCGGGATCTGAACACCGGGGAGCTGTTTTTT.

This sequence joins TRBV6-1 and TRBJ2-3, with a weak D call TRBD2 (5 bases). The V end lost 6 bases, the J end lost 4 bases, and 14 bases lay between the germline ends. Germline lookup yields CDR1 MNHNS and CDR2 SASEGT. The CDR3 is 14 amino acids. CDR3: CASRDSGFADTQYF. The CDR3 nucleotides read TGTGCCAGCAGGGACTCGGGATTCGCAGATACGCAGTATTTT.

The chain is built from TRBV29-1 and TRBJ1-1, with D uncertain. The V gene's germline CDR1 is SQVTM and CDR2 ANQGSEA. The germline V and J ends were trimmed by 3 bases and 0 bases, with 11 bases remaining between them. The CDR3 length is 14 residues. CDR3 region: CSVDKDLMNTEAFF. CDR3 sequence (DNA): TGCAGCGTTGACAAGGACCTAATGAACACTGAAGCTTTCTTT.

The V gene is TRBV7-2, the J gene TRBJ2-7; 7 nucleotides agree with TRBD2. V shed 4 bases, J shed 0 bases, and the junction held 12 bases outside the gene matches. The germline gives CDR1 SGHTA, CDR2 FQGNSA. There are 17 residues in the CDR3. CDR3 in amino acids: CASSSSRSGVFSYEQYF. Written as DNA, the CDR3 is TGTGCCAGCAGCTCGAGTCGAAGCGGGGTCTTCTCCTACGAGCAGTACTTC.

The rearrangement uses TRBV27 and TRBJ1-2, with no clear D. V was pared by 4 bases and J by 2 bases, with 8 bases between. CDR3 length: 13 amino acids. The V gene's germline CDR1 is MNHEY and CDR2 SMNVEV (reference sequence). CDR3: CASSSQENYGYTF. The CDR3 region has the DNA TGTGCCAGCAGTTCCCAGGAAAACTATGGCTACACCTTC.

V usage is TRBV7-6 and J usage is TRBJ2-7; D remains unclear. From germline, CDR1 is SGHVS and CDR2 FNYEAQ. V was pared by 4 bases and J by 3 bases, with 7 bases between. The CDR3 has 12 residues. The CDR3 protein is CASSSAVYEQYF. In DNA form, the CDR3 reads TGTGCCAGCAGCTCGGCAGTCTACGAGCAGTACTTC.

DNA of the CDR3: TGTGCCAGCAGCTTATCGGGCGAGCAGTACTTC. As protein: CASSLSGEQYF. V is TRBV5-6 and J is TRBJ2-7; no clear D. In germline, CDR1 is SGHDT, CDR2 YYEEEE. The CDR3 spans 11 residues. V was clipped by 2 bases and J by 6 bases, with 6 bases between them.

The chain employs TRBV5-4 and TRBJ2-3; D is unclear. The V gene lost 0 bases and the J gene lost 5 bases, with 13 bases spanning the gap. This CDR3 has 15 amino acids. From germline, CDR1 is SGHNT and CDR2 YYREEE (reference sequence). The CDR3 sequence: CASSLAYPEEDTQYF. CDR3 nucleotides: TGTGCCAGCAGCTTGGCCTATCCTGAGGAAGATACGCAGTATTTT.

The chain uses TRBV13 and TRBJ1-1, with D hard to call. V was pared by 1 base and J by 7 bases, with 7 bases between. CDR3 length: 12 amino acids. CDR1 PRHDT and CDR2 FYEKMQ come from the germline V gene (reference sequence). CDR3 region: CASSLDIDEAFF. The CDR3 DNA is TGTGCCAGCAGCTTAGATATAGATGAAGCTTTCTTT.

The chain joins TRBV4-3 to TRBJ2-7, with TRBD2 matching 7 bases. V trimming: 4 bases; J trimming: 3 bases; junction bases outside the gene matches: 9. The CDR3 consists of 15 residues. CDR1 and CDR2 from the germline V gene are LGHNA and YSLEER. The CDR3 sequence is CASSPTSEGSYEQYF. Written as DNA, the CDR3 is TGCGCCAGCAGCCCTACTAGCGAAGGTAGCTACGAGCAGTACTTC.

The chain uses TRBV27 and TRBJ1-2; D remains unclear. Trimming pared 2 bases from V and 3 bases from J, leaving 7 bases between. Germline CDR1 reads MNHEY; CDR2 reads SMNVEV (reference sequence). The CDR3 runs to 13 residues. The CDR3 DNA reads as TGTGCCAGCAGTTTAGGCAGCTACTATGGCTACACCTTC. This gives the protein CASSLGSYYGYTF.

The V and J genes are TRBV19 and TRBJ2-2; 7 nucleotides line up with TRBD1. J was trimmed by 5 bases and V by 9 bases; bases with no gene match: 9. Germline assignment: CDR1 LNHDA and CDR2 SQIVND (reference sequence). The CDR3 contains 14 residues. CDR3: CASLQGSVTGELFF. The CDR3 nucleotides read TGTGCCAGCTTACAGGGGTCGGTGACCGGGGAGCTGTTTTTT.

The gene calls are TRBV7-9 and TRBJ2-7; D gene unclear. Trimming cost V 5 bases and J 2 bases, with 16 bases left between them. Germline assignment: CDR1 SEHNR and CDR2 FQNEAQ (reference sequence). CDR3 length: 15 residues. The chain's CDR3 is CASSPTVAGAYEQYF. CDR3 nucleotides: TGTGCCAGCAGCCCCACGGTGGCAGGCGCCTACGAGCAGTACTTC.